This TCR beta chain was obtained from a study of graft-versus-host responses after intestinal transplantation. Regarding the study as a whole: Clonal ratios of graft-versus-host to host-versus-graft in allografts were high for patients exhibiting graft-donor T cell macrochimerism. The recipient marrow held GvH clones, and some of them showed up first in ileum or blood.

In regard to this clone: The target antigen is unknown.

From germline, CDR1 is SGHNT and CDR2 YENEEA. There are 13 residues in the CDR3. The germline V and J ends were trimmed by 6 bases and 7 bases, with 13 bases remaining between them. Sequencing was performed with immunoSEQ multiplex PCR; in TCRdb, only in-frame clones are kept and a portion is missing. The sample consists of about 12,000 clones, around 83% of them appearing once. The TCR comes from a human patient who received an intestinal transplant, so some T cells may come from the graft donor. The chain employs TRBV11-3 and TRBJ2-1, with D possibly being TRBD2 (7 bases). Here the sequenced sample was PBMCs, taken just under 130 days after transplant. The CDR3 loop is CASRQGGGNEQFF. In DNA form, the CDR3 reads TGTGCCAGCAGACAGGGAGGGGGGAATGAGCAGTTCTTC.